This T cell receptor beta chain is from a study of identical twins. Ten or more counts support this clonotype. The antigen is unknown. Notes on the study in general: Fewer insertions were carried by abundant cord blood beta clonotypes, but none was seen in memory repertoires.

Germline V gene lookup returns CDR1 ENHRY and CDR2 SYGVKD. The V gene end was trimmed by 5 bases and the J gene end by 1 base; junction bases not matched to a gene: 0. The length of the CDR3 is 13 residues. One entry per CDR3 protein, called by TCRdb with MiXCR from the 5' RACE reads. The sample contains approximately 500,000 distinct CDR3 sequences, more than 20% of which appear only once. This sample also belongs to another study, concerning T cells expressing NK-cell markers. From that report: HCMV serostatus: most of the eight sequenced donors positive, one negative.

The sequence was obtained from a woman aged 18-29 years in good health. The chain combines TRBV10-3 with TRBJ2-3; 7 bases are shared with TRBD2. Sequenced: CD4+ T cells sorted from blood. CDR3 residues: CAISLAGTDTQYF. CDR3 bases: TGTGCCATCAGTCTAGCGGGCACAGATACGCAGTATTTT.